The sequence of this T cell receptor (beta chain) was determined in a study of blood T cell repertoires in COVID-19. Overall study context: Specimens from acute and convalescent COVID-19 originated in the United States, Italy and Spain. In each case, the material was cDNA or gDNA derived from T cells, B-cell-depleted T cells, or PBMCs.

Per the study methods: Researchers report that nucleated cell counts were estimated from reference gene primer amplification. Profiling relied on immunoSEQ multiplex PCR, and the TCRdb table lists in-frame clones only, not all of them. V, J and clone size were drawn from that table, and D and trimming were deduced from the DNA. The sample includes some 250,000 clones, about 80% seen only once; the top ten take over 7.5%. V lost 6 bases and J lost 1; bases outside the gene matches: 4. The CDR3 is 15 amino acids. Germline assignment: CDR1 KGHSH and CDR2 LQKENI. Sequenced material: peripheral blood. The V and J genes are TRBV18 and TRBJ2-3, with TRBD1 matching over 10 bases. The sequence derives from a woman older than 75 with acute or convalescent COVID-19. The CDR3 DNA is TGTGCCAGCTCGTCCGGGACAGGGGGCACAGATACGCAGTATTTT. This translates into CASSSGTGGTDTQYF.